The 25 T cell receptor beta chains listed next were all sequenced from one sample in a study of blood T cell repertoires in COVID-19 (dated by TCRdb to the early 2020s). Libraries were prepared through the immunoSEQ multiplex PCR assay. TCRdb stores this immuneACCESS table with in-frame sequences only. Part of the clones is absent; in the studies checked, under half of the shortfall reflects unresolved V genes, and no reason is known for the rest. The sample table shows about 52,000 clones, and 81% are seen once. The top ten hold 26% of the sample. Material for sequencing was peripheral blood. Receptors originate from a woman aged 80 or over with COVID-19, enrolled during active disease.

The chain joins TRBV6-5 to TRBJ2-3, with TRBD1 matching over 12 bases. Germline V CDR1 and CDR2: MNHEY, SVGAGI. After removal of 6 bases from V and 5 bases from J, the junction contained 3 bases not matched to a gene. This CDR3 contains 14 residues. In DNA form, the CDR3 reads TGTGCCAGCAGCCGGGACAGGGGGCGAGATACGCAGTATTTT. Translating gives CASSRDRGRDTQYF.

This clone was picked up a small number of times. CDR3 amino acids: CASSALGLPANEQFF. As DNA, the CDR3 is TGTGCCAGCAGCGCTCTGGGACTCCCCGCCAATGAGCAGTTCTTC. This chain links TRBV9 with TRBJ2-1, with a tentative D call TRBD2 (6 bases). CDR1 is SGDLS, CDR2 YYNGEE, per germline. V lost 3 bases and J 6 bases, leaving 16 bases between the germline ends. The CDR3 is made up of 15 amino acids.

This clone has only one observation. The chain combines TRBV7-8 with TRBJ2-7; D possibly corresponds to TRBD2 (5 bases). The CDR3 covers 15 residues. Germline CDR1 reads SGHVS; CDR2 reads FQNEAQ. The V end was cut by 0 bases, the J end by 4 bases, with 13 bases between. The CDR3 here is CASSLATTSSYEQYF. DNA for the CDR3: TGTGCCAGCAGCTTAGCGACTACGAGTAGTTACGAGCAGTACTTC.

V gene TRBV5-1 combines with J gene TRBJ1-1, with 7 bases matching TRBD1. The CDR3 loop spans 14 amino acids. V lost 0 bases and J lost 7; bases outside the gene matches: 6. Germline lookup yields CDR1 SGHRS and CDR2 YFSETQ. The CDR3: CASSLDRGLFEAFF. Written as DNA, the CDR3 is TGCGCCAGCAGCTTGGATAGGGGGCTTTTTGAAGCTTTCTTT.

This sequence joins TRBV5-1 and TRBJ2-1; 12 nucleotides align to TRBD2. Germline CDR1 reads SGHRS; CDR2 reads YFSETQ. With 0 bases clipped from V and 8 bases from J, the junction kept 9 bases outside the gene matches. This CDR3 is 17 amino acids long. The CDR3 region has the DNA TGCGCCAGCAGCTTGGGCCGGACTAGCGGGACTCTCGATGAGCAGTTCTTC. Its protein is CASSLGRTSGTLDEQFF.

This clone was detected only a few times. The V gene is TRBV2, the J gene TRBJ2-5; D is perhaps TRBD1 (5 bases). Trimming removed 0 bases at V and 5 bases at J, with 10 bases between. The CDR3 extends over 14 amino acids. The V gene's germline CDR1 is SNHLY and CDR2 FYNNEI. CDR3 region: CASSEAQGAETQYF. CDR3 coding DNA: TGTGCCAGCAGTGAAGCGCAAGGGGCGGAGACCCAGTACTTC.

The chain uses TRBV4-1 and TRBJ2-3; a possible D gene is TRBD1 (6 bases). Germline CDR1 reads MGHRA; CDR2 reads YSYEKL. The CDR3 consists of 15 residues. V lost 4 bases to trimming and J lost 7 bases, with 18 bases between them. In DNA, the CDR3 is TGCGCCAGCAGCCTCCTTGGGAACAGGGACAATACGCAGTATTTT. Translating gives CASSLLGNRDNTQYF.

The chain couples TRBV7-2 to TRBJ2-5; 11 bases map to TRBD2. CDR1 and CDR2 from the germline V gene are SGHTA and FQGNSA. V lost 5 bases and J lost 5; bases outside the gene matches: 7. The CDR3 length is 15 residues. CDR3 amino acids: CASSRLAGGGETQYF. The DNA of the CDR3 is TGTGCCAGCAGCCGGCTAGCGGGAGGCGGTGAGACCCAGTACTTC.

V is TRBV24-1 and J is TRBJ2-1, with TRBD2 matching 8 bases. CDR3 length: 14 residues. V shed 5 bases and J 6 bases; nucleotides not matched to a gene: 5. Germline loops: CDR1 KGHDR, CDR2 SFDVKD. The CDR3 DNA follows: TGTGCCACCAGTGTTAGCGGGGATACCAATGAGCAGTTCTTC. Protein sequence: CATSVSGDTNEQFF.

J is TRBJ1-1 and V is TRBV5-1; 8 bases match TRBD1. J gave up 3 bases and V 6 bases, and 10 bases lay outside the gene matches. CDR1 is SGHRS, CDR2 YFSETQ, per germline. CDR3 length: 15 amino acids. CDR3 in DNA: TGCGCCAGCACACAGGGGGGCCACGGGTACACTGAAGCTTTCTTT. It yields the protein CASTQGGHGYTEAFF.

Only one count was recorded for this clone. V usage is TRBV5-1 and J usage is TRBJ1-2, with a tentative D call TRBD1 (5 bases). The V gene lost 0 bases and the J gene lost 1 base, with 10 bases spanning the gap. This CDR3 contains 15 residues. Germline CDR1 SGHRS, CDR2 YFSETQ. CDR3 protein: CASSLVGHDNYGYTF. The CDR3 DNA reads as TGCGCCAGCAGCTTGGTCGGACACGATAACTATGGCTACACCTTC.

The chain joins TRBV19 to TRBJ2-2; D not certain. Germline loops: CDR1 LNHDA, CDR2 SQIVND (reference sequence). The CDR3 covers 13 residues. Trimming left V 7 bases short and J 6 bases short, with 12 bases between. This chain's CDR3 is CASTSTRAGELFF. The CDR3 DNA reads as TGTGCCAGTACCTCAACACGGGCCGGGGAGCTGTTTTTT. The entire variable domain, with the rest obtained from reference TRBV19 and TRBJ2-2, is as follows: DGGITQSPKYLFRKEGQNVTLSCEQNLNHDAMYWYRQDPGQGLRLIYYSQIVNDFQKGDIAEGYSVSREKKESFPLTVTSAQKNPTAFYLCASTSTRAGELFFGEGSRLTVL.

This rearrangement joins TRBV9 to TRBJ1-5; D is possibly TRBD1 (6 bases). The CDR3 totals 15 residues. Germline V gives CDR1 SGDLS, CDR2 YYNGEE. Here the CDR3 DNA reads TGTGCTATCTTACTGGGGGGGCTCGGCAATCAGCCCCAGCATTTT. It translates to CAILLGGLGNQPQHF.

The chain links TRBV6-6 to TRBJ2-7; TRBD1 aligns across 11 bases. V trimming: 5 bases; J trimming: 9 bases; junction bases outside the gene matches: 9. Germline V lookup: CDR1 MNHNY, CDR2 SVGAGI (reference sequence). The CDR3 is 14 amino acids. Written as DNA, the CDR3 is TGTGCCAGCAGTATCGGACAGGGGGCCCCCGTGCAGTACTTC. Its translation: CASSIGQGAPVQYF.

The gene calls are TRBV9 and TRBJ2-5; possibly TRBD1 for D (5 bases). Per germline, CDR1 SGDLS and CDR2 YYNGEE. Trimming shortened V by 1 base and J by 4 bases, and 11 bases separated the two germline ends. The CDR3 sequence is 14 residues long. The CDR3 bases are TGTGCCAGCAGCGTAACCCAGGGCCCAGAGACCCAGTACTTC. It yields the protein CASSVTQGPETQYF. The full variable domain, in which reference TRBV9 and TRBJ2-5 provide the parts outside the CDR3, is DSGVTQTPKHLITATGQRVTLRCSPRSGDLSVYWYQQSLDQGLQFLIQYYNGEERAKGNILERFSAQQFPDLHSELNLSSLELGDSALYFCASSVTQGPETQYFGPGTRLLVL.

The CDR3 DNA is TGTGCCAGCAGAACGGGCGGGAGGGTAGGCGAGCAGTACTTC. Translating gives CASRTGGRVGEQYF. This chain connects TRBV27 to TRBJ2-7; TRBD2 aligns across 9 bases. The CDR3 totals 14 residues. CDR1 and CDR2 from the germline V gene are MNHEY and SMNVEV (reference sequence). The ends lost 6 bases at V and 6 bases at J; junction bases unmatched: 9.

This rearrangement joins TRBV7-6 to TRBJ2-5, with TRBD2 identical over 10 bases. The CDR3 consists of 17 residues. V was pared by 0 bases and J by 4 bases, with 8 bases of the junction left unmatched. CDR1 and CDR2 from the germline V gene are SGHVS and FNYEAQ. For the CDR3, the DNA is TGTGCCAGCAGCTTAGCTAGCGGGAGGATTAGGCTAGAGACCCAGTACTTC. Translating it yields CASSLASGRIRLETQYF.

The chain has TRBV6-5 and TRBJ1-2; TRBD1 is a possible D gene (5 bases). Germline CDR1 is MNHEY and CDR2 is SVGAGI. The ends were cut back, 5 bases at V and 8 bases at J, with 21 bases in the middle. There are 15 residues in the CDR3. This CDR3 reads CASSRAPGSTRGYTF. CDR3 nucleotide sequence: TGTGCCAGCAGTCGAGCCCCAGGGTCTACTCGCGGCTACACCTTC.

Written as DNA, the CDR3 is TGTGCCAGCAGCACAAGCGGGAGTTCCTACAATGAGCAGTTCTTC. This codes for CASSTSGSSYNEQFF. The rearrangement uses TRBV9 and TRBJ2-1; 8 bases fit TRBD2. Germline CDR1 is SGDLS and CDR2 is YYNGEE. Trimming cost V 4 bases and J 1 base; bases outside gene matches: 4. This CDR3 contains 15 residues.

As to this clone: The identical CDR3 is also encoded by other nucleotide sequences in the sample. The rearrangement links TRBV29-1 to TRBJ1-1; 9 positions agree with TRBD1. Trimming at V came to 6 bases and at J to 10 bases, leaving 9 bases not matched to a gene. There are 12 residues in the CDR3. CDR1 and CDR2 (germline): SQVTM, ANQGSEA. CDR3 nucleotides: TGCAGCGTAGCGGACAGGGGCCGGGGAGCTTTCTTT. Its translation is CSVADRGRGAFF.

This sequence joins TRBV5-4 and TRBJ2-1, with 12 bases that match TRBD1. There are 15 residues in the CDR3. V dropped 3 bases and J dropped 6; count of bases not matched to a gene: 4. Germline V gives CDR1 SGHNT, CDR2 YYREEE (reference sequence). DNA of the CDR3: TGTGCCAGCAGCTCCGGGACAGGGGGCCTCAATGAGCAGTTCTTC. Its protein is CASSSGTGGLNEQFF.

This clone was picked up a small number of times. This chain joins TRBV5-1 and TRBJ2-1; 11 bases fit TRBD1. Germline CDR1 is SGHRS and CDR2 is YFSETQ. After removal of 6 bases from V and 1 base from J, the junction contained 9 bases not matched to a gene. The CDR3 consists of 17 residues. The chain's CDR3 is CASTSGTGGASYNEQFF. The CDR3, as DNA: TGCGCCAGCACCTCCGGGACAGGGGGGGCGTCCTACAATGAGCAGTTCTTC.

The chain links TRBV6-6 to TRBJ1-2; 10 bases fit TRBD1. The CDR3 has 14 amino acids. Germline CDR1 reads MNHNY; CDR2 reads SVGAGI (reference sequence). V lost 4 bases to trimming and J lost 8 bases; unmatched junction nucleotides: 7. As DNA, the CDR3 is TGTGCCAGCAGTTGGGACAGGGGAATATGGGGCTACACCTTC. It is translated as CASSWDRGIWGYTF.

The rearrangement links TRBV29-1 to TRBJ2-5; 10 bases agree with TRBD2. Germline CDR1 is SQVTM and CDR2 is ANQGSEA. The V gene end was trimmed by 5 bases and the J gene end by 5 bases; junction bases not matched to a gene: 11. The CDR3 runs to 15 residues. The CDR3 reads CSVRGASGSGETQYF. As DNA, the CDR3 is TGCAGCGTTCGGGGGGCTAGCGGGAGTGGGGAGACCCAGTACTTC.

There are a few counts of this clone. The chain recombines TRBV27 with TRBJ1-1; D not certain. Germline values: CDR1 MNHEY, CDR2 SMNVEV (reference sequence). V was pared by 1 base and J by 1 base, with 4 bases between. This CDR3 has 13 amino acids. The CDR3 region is CASSLFRNTEAFF. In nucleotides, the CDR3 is TGTGCCAGCAGTTTATTCAGGAACACTGAAGCTTTCTTT.